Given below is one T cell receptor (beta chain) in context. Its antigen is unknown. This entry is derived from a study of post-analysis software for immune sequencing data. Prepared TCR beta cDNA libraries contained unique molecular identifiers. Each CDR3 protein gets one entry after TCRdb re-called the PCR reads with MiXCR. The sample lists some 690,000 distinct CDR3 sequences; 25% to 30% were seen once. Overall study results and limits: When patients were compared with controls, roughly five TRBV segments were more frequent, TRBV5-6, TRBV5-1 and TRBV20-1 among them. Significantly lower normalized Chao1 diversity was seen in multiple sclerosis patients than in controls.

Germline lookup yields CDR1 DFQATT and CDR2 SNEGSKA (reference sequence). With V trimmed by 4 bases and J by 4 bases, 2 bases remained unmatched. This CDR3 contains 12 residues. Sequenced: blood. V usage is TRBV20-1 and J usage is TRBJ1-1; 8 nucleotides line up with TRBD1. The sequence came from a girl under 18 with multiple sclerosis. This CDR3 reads CSATGGSTEAFF. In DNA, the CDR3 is TGCAGTGCTACAGGGGGCAGCACTGAAGCTTTCTTT.